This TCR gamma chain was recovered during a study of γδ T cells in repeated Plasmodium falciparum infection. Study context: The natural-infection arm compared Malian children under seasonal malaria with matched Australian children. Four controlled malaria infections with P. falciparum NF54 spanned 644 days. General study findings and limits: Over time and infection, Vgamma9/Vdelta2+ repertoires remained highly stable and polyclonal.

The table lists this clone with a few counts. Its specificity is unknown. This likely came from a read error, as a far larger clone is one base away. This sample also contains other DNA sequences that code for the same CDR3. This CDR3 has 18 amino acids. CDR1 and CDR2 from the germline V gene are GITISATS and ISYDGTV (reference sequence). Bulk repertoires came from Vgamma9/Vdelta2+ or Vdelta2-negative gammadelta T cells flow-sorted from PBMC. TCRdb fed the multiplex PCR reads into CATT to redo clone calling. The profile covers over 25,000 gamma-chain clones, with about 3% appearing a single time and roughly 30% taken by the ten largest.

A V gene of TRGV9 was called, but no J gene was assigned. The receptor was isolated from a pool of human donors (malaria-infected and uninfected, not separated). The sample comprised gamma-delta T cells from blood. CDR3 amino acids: CALWEVTQSELGKKIKVF. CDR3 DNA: TGTGCCTTGTGGGAGGTGACCCAATCGGAGTTGGGCAAAAAAATTAAGGTATTT.